These 2 T cell receptor beta chains share one sample of origin, sequenced in a study of blood T cell repertoires in COVID-19 (dated by TCRdb to about 2020). The receptor library was made with the immunoSEQ multiplex PCR assay. This is the immuneACCESS table as TCRdb keeps it, with only in-frame sequences that have V and J called. A part of the clones is gone; compared with another copy, unresolved V genes explain less than half, and the rest is unexplained. The sample data list hundreds of thousands of clones, and about 90% of these were observed just once. Clones ranked in the top ten supply more than 1% of the sample. The sequencing sample was made of PBMCs or T cells enriched from blood (not recorded which). All receptors derive from a woman between 25 and 40 years old who had recovered from COVID-19.

The chain recombines TRBV6-2 or TRBV6-3 with TRBJ2-3; the match to TRBD2 covers 15 bases. The CDR3 is 20 amino acids. J was trimmed by 1 base and V by 5 bases; bases with no gene match: 13. From germline, CDR1 is MNHEY and CDR2 SVGEGT. Here the CDR3 reads CASSNGLAGGARARTDTQYF. In DNA form, the CDR3 reads TGTGCCAGCAGTAACGGACTAGCGGGGGGGGCGAGAGCCCGCACAGATACGCAGTATTTT.

The rearrangement uses TRBV5-6 and TRBJ2-3, with D perhaps matching TRBD2 (5 bases). Germline loops: CDR1 SGHDT, CDR2 YYEEEE. CDR3 length equals 14 residues. V lost 3 bases, J lost 5 bases, and 13 bases lay in between. The CDR3 here is CASSYVRTEDTQYF. The CDR3 DNA reads TGTGCCAGCAGCTACGTCAGGACTGAAGATACGCAGTATTTT.